These 21 T cell receptor beta chains came from one sample sequenced in a study of T cell responses to AZD1222 COVID-19 vaccine. The data were produced by immunoSEQ multiplex PCR, yet TCRdb's version contains in-frame clones alone and is incomplete. The sample lists 90,000 to 120,000 clones, around nine tenths occurring once. Source: peripheral blood, taken 28 days after the second AZD1222 dose. These receptors were collected from an adult who received the AZD1222 COVID-19 vaccine.

This clone was counted a single time. The V and J genes are TRBV19 and TRBJ2-7; 7 bases fit TRBD1. CDR1 and CDR2 from the germline V gene are LNHDA and SQIVND (reference sequence). Trimming removed 3 bases from V and 2 bases from J; junction bases left unmatched: 1. The CDR3 runs to 13 residues. The CDR3 spells CASSMGQTYEQYF. As DNA, the CDR3 is TGTGCCAGTAGTATGGGACAGACCTACGAGCAGTACTTC.

This clone was seen only once. The chain joins TRBV7-2 to TRBJ2-1; D is unresolved. The CDR3 runs 15 residues. V was pared by 0 bases and J by 1 base, with 7 bases between. Germline CDR1 SGHTA, CDR2 FQGNSA. In DNA form, the CDR3 reads TGTGCCAGCAGCTTAGCGCCCGGATCCTACAATGAGCAGTTCTTC. Translated, it gives CASSLAPGSYNEQFF.

This chain joins TRBV2 and TRBJ2-5; 12 bases agree with TRBD1. J was trimmed by 14 bases and V by 0 bases; bases with no gene match: 10. The CDR3 extends over 15 amino acids. Germline V gene data show CDR1 as SNHLY and CDR2 as FYNNEI. The CDR3 loop reads CASSEAGQGAQKAYF. CDR3 DNA: TGTGCCAGCAGTGAAGCGGGACAGGGGGCTCAAAAAGCATACTTC.

About this clone itself: The germline gene is not matched at one end of the junction; a read error may be the cause. The chain employs TRBV7-7 and TRBJ2-1, with D tentatively TRBD2 (5 bases). Per germline, CDR1 SSHAT and CDR2 FNYEAQ (reference sequence). This CDR3 comprises 17 residues. CDR3 bases: TGTGCTAGCAGCTCTAGCCTTGGACCGGCGTCCTACAATGAGCAGTTCTTC. It is translated as CASSSSLGPASYNEQFF. The variable domain in full, with the rest retrieved from reference TRBV7-7 and TRBJ2-1, is GAGVSQSPRYKVTKRGQDVTLRCDPISSHATLYWYQQALGQGPEFLTYFNYEAQPDKSGLPSDRFSAERPEGSISTLTIQRTEQRDSAMYRCASSSSLGPASYNEQFFGPGTRLTVL.

The rearrangement links TRBV10-3 to TRBJ1-1; no clear D gene. The CDR3 is 13 amino acids. Per germline, CDR1 ENHRY and CDR2 SYGVKD. V was shortened by 2 bases and J by 1 base, with 5 bases between the two germline ends. The CDR3 protein is CAISERTNTEAFF. The CDR3 DNA reads as TGTGCCATCAGTGAGCGCACGAACACTGAAGCTTTCTTT.

As concerns this clone: One end of the junction varies from germline; a read error may be responsible. DNA of the CDR3: TGTGCTAGCAGCCCGGACTCCCGGGCCTCCAATGAGCAGTTCTTC. Residues: CASSPDSRASNEQFF. The chain joins TRBV7-7 to TRBJ2-1; D perhaps matches TRBD2 (5 bases). The CDR3 contains 15 residues. The germline V gene encodes CDR1 SSHAT and CDR2 FNYEAQ (reference sequence).

The chain recombines TRBV5-1 with TRBJ2-2; TRBD1 or TRBD2 may be the D gene (6 bases each). The germline V gene has CDR1 SGHRS and CDR2 YFSETQ. The CDR3 runs 16 residues. The V and J ends lost 0 bases and 5 bases respectively, with 14 bases between them. The CDR3 reads CASSLAMGGQTGELFF. The CDR3 bases are TGCGCCAGCAGCTTGGCCATGGGGGGCCAGACCGGGGAGCTGTTTTTT.

The gene calls are TRBV24-1 and TRBJ2-2; TRBD1 matches 10 bases. This CDR3 region has 16 residues. Losses at the gene ends were 5 bases for V and 7 bases for J; bases not matched to a gene: 9. CDR1 is KGHDR, CDR2 SFDVKD, per germline. CDR3 DNA sequence: TGTGCCACCAGTGTACCGGGACAGGGGCGAGGCGGGGAGCTGTTTTTT. Translated, it gives CATSVPGQGRGGELFF.

The rearrangement links TRBV14 to TRBJ2-7; TRBD2 aligns across 13 bases. This CDR3 region has 13 residues. Germline CDR1 reads SGHDN; CDR2 reads FVKESK. After removal of 7 bases from V and 9 bases from J, the junction contained 6 bases not matched to a gene. The CDR3 coding sequence is TGTGCCAGCAAACTAGCGGGAGGGAGAAGGCAGTACTTC. Translated: CASKLAGGRRQYF.

The V gene is TRBV7-9, the J gene TRBJ2-5; weak D call: TRBD2 (5 bases). Trimming removed 3 bases at V and 0 bases at J, with 11 bases between. Germline V gene sequence: CDR1 SEHNR, CDR2 FQNEAQ (reference sequence). The CDR3 is made up of 15 amino acids. The CDR3 spells CASSFTRGYQETQYF. CDR3 DNA sequence: TGTGCCAGCAGCTTTACACGGGGTTACCAAGAGACCCAGTACTTC.

Only one count was recorded for this clone. This rearrangement joins TRBV6-5 to TRBJ1-2; tentative D call: TRBD1 (5 bases). CDR3 length: 12 residues. CDR1 and CDR2 from the germline V gene are MNHEY and SVGAGI. Trimming took 4 bases from V and 2 from J, leaving 5 bases between them. DNA of the CDR3: TGTGCCAGCAGTTGGGACAACTATGGCTACACCTTC. It codes for CASSWDNYGYTF.

This clone was counted once. The chain is built from TRBV20-1 and TRBJ2-5; TRBD2 matches 7 bases. Germline lookup yields CDR1 DFQATT and CDR2 SNEGSKA (reference sequence). Unmatched junction bases numbered 5, after V lost 3 bases and J lost 1 base. This CDR3 is built from 14 residues. The CDR3 DNA sequence: TGCAGTGCTAGTAGAGGACTAGGCCAAGAGACCCAGTACTTC. Translation: CSASRGLGQETQYF.

The CDR3 reads CASSSGTRGAFF. The CDR3 bases are TGTGCCAGCAGCTCCGGGACCAGAGGAGCTTTCTTT. The rearrangement links TRBV13 to TRBJ1-1, with D possibly TRBD1 on 5 matching bases. The CDR3 runs 12 residues. V was shortened by 4 bases and J by 10 bases, with 13 bases between the two germline ends. CDR1 is PRHDT and CDR2 is FYEKMQ in the germline V gene (reference sequence).

This chain uses TRBV3-1 (or the pseudogene TRBV3-2) with TRBJ2-3; TRBD2 matches 9 bases. The V gene's germline CDR1 is LGHDT and CDR2 YNNKEL (reference sequence). V lost 0 bases, J lost 3 bases, and 10 bases stayed unmatched. This CDR3 contains 18 residues. CDR3 region: CASSQDFGGRVRTDTQYF. CDR3 in DNA: TGTGCCAGCAGCCAAGATTTTGGCGGGAGGGTCAGGACAGATACGCAGTATTTT.

A single count supports this clone. This chain connects TRBV18 to TRBJ1-1; no clear D gene. From germline, CDR1 is KGHSH and CDR2 LQKENI. The CDR3 length is 12 residues. V dropped 3 bases and J dropped 3 bases, with 5 bases sitting between them. The CDR3 loop reads CASSPDDTEAFF. The CDR3 DNA reads TGTGCCAGCTCACCTGACGACACTGAAGCTTTCTTT.

The chain uses TRBV27 and TRBJ2-1; 13 bases align to TRBD2. The germline CDR1 and CDR2 sequences are MNHEY and SMNVEV (reference sequence). The CDR3 consists of 15 residues. V lost 5 bases, J lost 16 bases, and 14 bases stayed unmatched. CDR3 sequence reads: CASSLGTSGTLPGFF. CDR3 nucleotides: TGTGCCAGCAGTCTCGGGACTAGCGGGACCCTCCCAGGTTTCTTC.

This clone has more than one count but fewer than ten. J is TRBJ2-2 and V is TRBV19; D not certain. The CDR3 loop spans 13 amino acids. The V gene lost 5 bases and the J gene lost 0 bases, with 4 bases spanning the gap. Germline lookup yields CDR1 LNHDA and CDR2 SQIVND (reference sequence). CDR3 sequence: CASSPANTGELFF. In DNA, the CDR3 is TGTGCCAGTAGTCCGGCGAACACCGGGGAGCTGTTTTTT.

The chain is built from TRBV7-9 and TRBJ2-7, with D perhaps TRBD1 (6 bases). There are 14 residues in the CDR3. The V end was cut by 1 base, the J end by 4 bases, with 11 bases between. CDR1 SEHNR and CDR2 FQNEAQ come from the germline V gene (reference sequence). CDR3 region: CASSLGDTFYEQYF. CDR3 DNA: TGTGCCAGCAGCTTAGGGGACACTTTTTACGAGCAGTACTTC.

The rearrangement uses TRBV19 and TRBJ2-5; D gene ambiguous. The germline V gene has CDR1 LNHDA and CDR2 SQIVND (reference sequence). The CDR3 consists of 13 residues. Deletions cut 3 bases from V and 5 bases from J, with 10 bases between. CDR3 region: CASSIMVSETQYF. The DNA for the CDR3 is TGTGCCAGTAGTATTATGGTCTCGGAGACCCAGTACTTC. Together with reference TRBV19 and TRBJ2-5, the CDR3 gives the full variable domain: DGGITQSPKYLFRKEGQNVTLSCEQNLNHDAMYWYRQDPGQGLRLIYYSQIVNDFQKGDIAEGYSVSREKKESFPLTVTSAQKNPTAFYLCASSIMVSETQYFGPGTRLLVL.

The chain has TRBV5-1 and TRBJ2-3; D is possibly TRBD1 (5 bases). Germline CDR1 is SGHRS and CDR2 is YFSETQ. V dropped 0 bases and J dropped 6 bases, with 14 bases sitting between them. The CDR3 totals 15 residues. CDR3 residues: CASSLAQGKSDTQYF. The CDR3 bases are TGCGCCAGCAGCTTGGCTCAGGGAAAGAGTGATACGCAGTATTTT. The whole variable domain, remainder taken from reference TRBV5-1 and TRBJ2-3, is KAGVTQTPRYLIKTRGQQVTLSCSPISGHRSVSWYQQTPGQGLQFLFEYFSETQRNKGNFPGRFSGRQFSNSRSEMNVSTLELGDSALYLCASSLAQGKSDTQYFGPGTRLTVL.

The chain combines TRBV5-4 with TRBJ2-5; D may be TRBD1 or TRBD2 (5 bases each). The V and J ends lost 1 base and 5 bases respectively, with 15 bases between them. The CDR3 consists of 15 residues. Germline V lookup: CDR1 SGHNT, CDR2 YYREEE (reference sequence). The CDR3 protein is CASSLPGANRETQYF. CDR3 sequence (DNA): TGTGCCAGCAGCTTGCCCGGGGCCAATCGGGAGACCCAGTACTTC.